A single sample is the source of the 18 T cell receptor beta chains below, sequenced in a study of PD-L1 blockade in urothelial cancer. Generated by immunoSEQ multiplex PCR, the TCRdb table keeps only in-frame clones and is missing some. The sample includes tens of thousands of clones, approximately 86% seen only once; the top ten take 6.7%. Time point reported: pretreatment peripheral blood. The sample consisted of PBMCs, taken around atezolizumab (anti-PD-L1) treatment. The receptors shown here come from a man aged 35 to 55 with urothelial cancer.

The chain uses TRBV19 and TRBJ2-5; TRBD2 matches 7 bases. CDR1 LNHDA and CDR2 SQIVND come from the germline V gene (reference sequence). V lost 2 bases and J lost 0; bases outside the gene matches: 6. The CDR3 loop spans 16 amino acids. CDR3 protein: CASSIITSAYQETQYF. The CDR3 DNA reads TGTGCCAGTAGTATAATCACTAGCGCCTACCAAGAGACCCAGTACTTC.

The V gene is TRBV19, the J gene TRBJ1-5; D gene ambiguous. The CDR3 runs to 15 residues. Germline V lookup: CDR1 LNHDA, CDR2 SQIVND (reference sequence). V gave up 3 bases and J gave up 0 bases, with 9 bases separating them. Written as DNA, the CDR3 is TGTGCCAGTAGTATGAGGTCAGATAGCAATCAGCCCCAGCATTTT. It is translated as CASSMRSDSNQPQHF.

This chain uses TRBV27 with TRBJ1-5, with 7 nucleotides matching TRBD1. V was pared by 2 bases and J by 0 bases, with 7 bases of the junction left unmatched. CDR1 is MNHEY, CDR2 SMNVEV, per germline (reference sequence). The CDR3 covers 17 residues. Here the CDR3 reads CASSLRGTAFSNQPQHF. The CDR3 DNA follows: TGTGCCAGCAGTTTAAGAGGGACAGCTTTTAGCAATCAGCCCCAGCATTTT.

The rearrangement links TRBV19 to TRBJ2-7; TRBD1 matches 8 bases. The germline V gene has CDR1 LNHDA and CDR2 SQIVND (reference sequence). Unmatched junction bases numbered 9, after V lost 5 bases and J lost 3 bases. The CDR3 has 15 residues. The CDR3 coding sequence is TGTGCCAGTAGTGTGACCGGGACAGGAGTCTACGAGCAGTACTTC. It yields the protein CASSVTGTGVYEQYF.

The gene calls are TRBV19 and TRBJ1-5, with TRBD1 matching 7 bases. V was clipped by 6 bases and J by 2 bases; unmatched bases: 7. This CDR3 spans 15 amino acids. CDR1 LNHDA and CDR2 SQIVND come from the germline V gene (reference sequence). The CDR3 sequence: CASRKGGNRNQPQHF. In DNA form, the CDR3 reads TGTGCCAGTAGAAAAGGGGGCAATCGCAATCAGCCCCAGCATTTT. The full variable domain, in which reference TRBV19 and TRBJ1-5 provide the parts outside the CDR3, is DGGITQSPKYLFRKEGQNVTLSCEQNLNHDAMYWYRQDPGQGLRLIYYSQIVNDFQKGDIAEGYSVSREKKESFPLTVTSAQKNPTAFYLCASRKGGNRNQPQHFGDGTRLSIL.

This clone has just a few counts. V is TRBV27 and J is TRBJ1-5; TRBD1 matches 7 bases. The CDR3 totals 15 residues. Germline lookup yields CDR1 MNHEY and CDR2 SMNVEV (reference sequence). Trimming removed 3 bases from V and 2 bases from J; junction bases left unmatched: 4. The CDR3 protein is CASSLGTGGNQPQHF. The DNA of the CDR3 is TGTGCCAGCAGTTTGGGTACAGGGGGCAATCAGCCCCAGCATTTT.

The chain links TRBV28 to TRBJ1-1; D gene uncertain. This CDR3 is 15 amino acids long. In germline, CDR1 is MDHEN, CDR2 SYDVKM. V lost 7 bases to trimming and J lost 3 bases, with 18 bases between them. The CDR3 coding sequence is TGTGCCAGCACCCACTGGCGGGAAGGGTACACTGAAGCTTTCTTT. Amino acids: CASTHWREGYTEAFF.

The J gene is TRBJ2-2, the V gene TRBV5-6; 8 nucleotides align to TRBD2. Per germline, CDR1 SGHDT and CDR2 YYEEEE. J gave up 1 base and V 4 bases, and 12 bases lay outside the gene matches. The CDR3 extends over 18 amino acids. The CDR3: CASSPSYAGGLNTGELFF. The CDR3 DNA is TGTGCCAGCAGCCCTAGTTATGCGGGAGGTTTGAACACCGGGGAGCTGTTTTTT.

The chain combines TRBV5-5 with TRBJ1-1, with D uncertain. The V end lost 1 base, the J end lost 4 bases, and 5 bases lay between the germline ends. The CDR3 has 12 amino acids. Germline-derived CDR1 and CDR2 are SGHKS and YYEKEE (reference sequence). The CDR3 coding sequence is TGTGCCAGCAGCTTGCAGTCCACTGAAGCTTTCTTT. Its protein product is CASSLQSTEAFF.

The chain carries TRBV7-9 and TRBJ1-1; TRBD1 aligns across 8 bases. Germline-derived CDR1 and CDR2 are SEHNR and FQNEAQ (reference sequence). The J segment lost 1 base and the V segment lost 5 bases, leaving 3 bases of the junction unmatched. The CDR3 contains 14 residues. This chain's CDR3 is CASSPQGANTEAFF. CDR3 coding DNA: TGTGCCAGCAGCCCCCAGGGGGCGAACACTGAAGCTTTCTTT. The variable domain in full, completed from reference TRBV7-9 and TRBJ1-1, reads DTGVSQNPRHKITKRGQNVTFRCDPISEHNRLYWYRQTLGQGPEFLTYFQNEAQLEKSRLLSDRFSAERPKGSFSTLEIQRTEQGDSAMYLCASSPQGANTEAFFGQGTRLTVV.

The rearrangement uses TRBV4-3 and TRBJ2-7; D unresolved. V lost 0 bases and J lost 6, with 9 bases in between. Germline lookup yields CDR1 LGHNA and CDR2 YSLEER. The CDR3 runs to 13 residues. This CDR3 reads CASSQDAVSEQYF. The CDR3, as DNA: TGCGCCAGCAGCCAAGATGCGGTTTCCGAGCAGTACTTC.

The rearrangement uses TRBV5-1 and TRBJ2-7, with D hard to call. The V gene lost 0 bases and the J gene lost 6 bases, with 10 bases spanning the gap. The CDR3 loop spans 13 amino acids. In germline, CDR1 is SGHRS, CDR2 YFSETQ. CDR3 in amino acids: CASSLAAALEQYF. The CDR3 nucleotides read TGCGCCAGCAGCTTGGCCGCGGCCCTCGAGCAGTACTTC. Full variable domain (remainder filled in from reference TRBV5-1 and TRBJ2-7): KAGVTQTPRYLIKTRGQQVTLSCSPISGHRSVSWYQQTPGQGLQFLFEYFSETQRNKGNFPGRFSGRQFSNSRSEMNVSTLELGDSALYLCASSLAAALEQYFGPGTRLTVT.

The V and J genes are TRBV28 and TRBJ2-5, with a tentative D call TRBD2 (5 bases). Germline-derived CDR1 and CDR2 are MDHEN and SYDVKM. V was pared by 4 bases and J by 0 bases, with 12 bases between. This CDR3 region has 15 residues. The CDR3 protein is CASSWAERYQETQYF. As DNA, the CDR3 is TGTGCCAGCAGTTGGGCGGAGCGGTACCAAGAGACCCAGTACTTC.

The chain carries TRBV18 and TRBJ2-6, with a weak D call TRBD2 (6 bases). V was cut by 5 bases and J by 0 bases, with 14 bases left in between. Germline V gene data show CDR1 as KGHSH and CDR2 as LQKENI. The CDR3 has 17 residues. The CDR3: CASSSSGSISGANVLTF. The CDR3 nucleotides read TGTGCCAGCTCATCCTCCGGGAGCATCTCTGGGGCCAACGTCCTGACTTTC.

This chain joins TRBV6-5 and TRBJ1-2; tentatively, D is TRBD1 (5 bases). The CDR3 is 11 amino acids. CDR1 is MNHEY and CDR2 is SVGAGI in the germline V gene. V was shortened by 8 bases and J by 4 bases, with 8 bases between the two germline ends. The CDR3 region is CASSGGYGYTF. The CDR3 DNA is TGTGCCAGCTCGGGGGGCTATGGCTACACCTTC.

V is TRBV6-4 and J is TRBJ2-7; 7 bases align to TRBD2. Germline V gene lookup returns CDR1 MRHNA and CDR2 SNTAGT. V trimming: 0 bases; J trimming: 1 base; junction bases outside the gene matches: 6. CDR3 length: 16 amino acids. The CDR3 DNA reads as TGTGCCAGCAGTGACTCACGGCGGGAGTTATCCTACGAGCAGTACTTC. Encoded protein: CASSDSRRELSYEQYF.

The chain uses TRBV19 and TRBJ2-1, with D possibly TRBD1 on 7 matching bases. The ends were cut back, 4 bases at V and 4 bases at J, with 14 bases in the middle. Germline V gene lookup returns CDR1 LNHDA and CDR2 SQIVND (reference sequence). The CDR3 has 15 amino acids. The DNA for the CDR3 is TGTGCCAGTAGTAATGGGGCGGGACAGTACAATGAGCAGTTCTTC. Residues: CASSNGAGQYNEQFF.

V gene TRBV28 combines with J gene TRBJ2-7; D remains ambiguous. Trimming pared 3 bases from V and 6 bases from J, leaving 9 bases between. The CDR3 has 12 residues. Looked up from germline, CDR1 is MDHEN and CDR2 is SYDVKM. The chain's CDR3 is CASSFEDTEQYF. In nucleotides, the CDR3 is TGTGCCAGCAGTTTTGAAGACACCGAGCAGTACTTC.